This T cell receptor (beta chain) was retrieved from a study of shared clonotypes between healthy human individuals. Study-wide results and limits: Despite large depth, rarefaction showed incomplete sorted-subset sequencing. Naive CD4 clonotype sharing across a few donors was about 5.3%. Among the subsets, naive ones generally showed larger estimated richness than memory ones.

CD8 cells regarded as naive lacked CD45RO, were positively chosen for CCR7, and omitted terminally differentiated effector memory CD45RA+ cells. Trimming pared 4 bases from V and 0 bases from J, leaving 13 bases between. Germline loops: CDR1 SGHAT, CDR2 FQNNGV. The CDR3 contains 16 residues. Measured with immunoSEQ multiplex PCR; TCRdb has only the in-frame clones, and not every one. The sample yields about 1,900,000 clones, about 95% seen once. Worth noting for this clone: Its antigen remains unidentified.

What was sequenced was naive CD8+ T cells sorted from blood. This TCR was recovered from a man younger than 30 in good health. The chain uses TRBV11-2 and TRBJ2-1; D is undetermined. This CDR3 is CASSSGTGGSYNEQFF. As DNA, the CDR3 is TGTGCCAGCAGCTCTGGAACCGGTGGCTCCTACAATGAGCAGTTCTTC.